This TCR beta chain was found in a study of blood T cell repertoires in COVID-19. At the level of the study: PBMCs, B-cell-depleted T cells, or T cells were the source of the cDNA or gDNA that made up the material.

As handled by the study authors: Estimation of nucleated cell counts relied on the amplification of reference gene primers. This table comes from immunoSEQ multiplex PCR, and its TCRdb copy is limited to in-frame clones, with some not included. V and J calls and clone size are given by that table; D and trimming were obtained from the DNA. The sample lists about 64,000 clones, more than 70% seen once, with roughly 3.9% in the top ten. The source material was peripheral blood. The TCR comes from a man between 65 and 79 years old with acute or convalescent COVID-19.

CDR3 in amino acids: CASSQDSSYNEQFF. The CDR3 bases are TGTGCCAGCAGCCAGGACAGCTCCTACAATGAGCAGTTCTTC. The rearrangement joins TRBV7-3 to TRBJ2-1, with TRBD1 as a possible D gene (6 bases). Germline-derived CDR1 and CDR2 are SGHTA and FQGTGA. V dropped 5 bases and J dropped 0 bases, with 8 bases sitting between them. The CDR3 totals 14 residues.